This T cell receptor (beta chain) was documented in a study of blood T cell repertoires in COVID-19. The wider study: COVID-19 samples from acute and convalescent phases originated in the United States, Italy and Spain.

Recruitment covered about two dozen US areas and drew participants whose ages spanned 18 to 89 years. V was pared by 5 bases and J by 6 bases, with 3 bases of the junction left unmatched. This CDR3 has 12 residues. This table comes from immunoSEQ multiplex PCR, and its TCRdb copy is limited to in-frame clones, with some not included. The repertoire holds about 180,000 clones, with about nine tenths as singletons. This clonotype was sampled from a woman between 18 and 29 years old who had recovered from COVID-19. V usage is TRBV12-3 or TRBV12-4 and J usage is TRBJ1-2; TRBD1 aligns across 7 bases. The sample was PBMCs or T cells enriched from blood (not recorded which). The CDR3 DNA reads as TGTGCCAGCAGTACGACAGGGCATGGCTACACCTTC. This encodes CASSTTGHGYTF.